What follows are 4 T cell receptor beta chains derived from one specimen sequenced in a study of blood T cell repertoires in COVID-19 (dated by TCRdb to the early 2020s). The library was prepared using the immunoSEQ multiplex PCR assay. TCRdb re-hosts the immuneACCESS table, in-frame sequences only. Its copies lack some clones; in the studies checked, an unresolved V gene accounts for under half of them, and the cause for the rest is not known. This sample gives 140,000 to 150,000 clones in total; approximately 80% of them show up just once. Clones ranked in the top ten supply about 15% of the sample. Sequenced material: peripheral blood. These receptors came from a man over 45 with acute or convalescent COVID-19.

As DNA, the CDR3 is TGTGCCAGCAGCGCCGGGACTATAAACACCGGGGAGCTGTTTTTT. Its translation is CASSAGTINTGELFF. The chain combines TRBV9 with TRBJ2-2; 7 bases fit TRBD2. V was pared by 3 bases and J by 2 bases, with 4 bases of the junction left unmatched. Germline values: CDR1 SGDLS, CDR2 YYNGEE. This CDR3 has 15 residues.

The chain joins TRBV7-9 to TRBJ2-7; D is perhaps TRBD2 (5 bases). Germline V CDR1 and CDR2: SEHNR, FQNEAQ (reference sequence). The ends were cut back, 2 bases at V and 3 bases at J, with 11 bases in the middle. This CDR3 is 14 amino acids long. CDR3 DNA sequence: TGTGCCAGCAGCTTAATCGGGGAGTTCTACGAGCAGTACTTC. Translated, it gives CASSLIGEFYEQYF.

In DNA, the CDR3 is TGTGCCAGCGGCCAAGGACTAGCGGGCGAAGAGACCCAGTACTTC. This translates into CASGQGLAGEETQYF. The gene calls are TRBV7-8 and TRBJ2-5, with 11 nucleotides matching TRBD2. Germline V gene data show CDR1 as SGHVS and CDR2 as FQNEAQ. The CDR3 length is 15 residues. The J segment lost 3 bases and the V segment lost 8 bases, leaving 8 bases of the junction unmatched.

This clone came up a few times. The CDR3 DNA is TGTGCCATCAGGGGGACAGGACAAGAGACCCAGTACTTC. Translated, it gives CAIRGTGQETQYF. The chain carries TRBV10-3 and TRBJ2-5; 8 bases are shared with TRBD1. This CDR3 spans 13 amino acids. V lost 6 bases to trimming and J lost 2 bases; unmatched junction nucleotides: 2. The V gene's germline CDR1 is ENHRY and CDR2 SYGVKD.